This TCR beta chain was sequenced for a study of blood T cell repertoires in COVID-19. Study details: Both acute and convalescent COVID-19 samples were obtained from the United States, Italy and Spain. The cDNA or gDNA used as material had been derived from T cells, B-cell-depleted T cells, or PBMCs.

CDR1 is LGHDT and CDR2 is YNNKEL in the germline V gene (reference sequence). The length of the CDR3 is 13 residues. V lost 0 bases, J lost 5 bases, and 7 bases lay in between. Method: immunoSEQ multiplex PCR; TCRdb's copy keeps in-frame clones and lacks some. The repertoire holds around 19,000 clones, with 81% as singletons. The chain carries TRBV3-1 (or the pseudogene TRBV3-2) and TRBJ2-5; unclear D gene. The sample taken for sequencing was peripheral blood. The receptor was derived from a man aged 40-49 years with active or convalescent COVID-19. The CDR3 loop reads CASSQDIRETQYF. CDR3 DNA sequence: TGTGCCAGCAGCCAAGATATCAGGGAGACCCAGTACTTC.